Below are 15 T cell receptor beta chains sequenced from a single sample in a study of early T cells in non-severe SARS-CoV-2 infection. TCRdb used MiXCR to reprocess the 5' RACE reads, holding one entry per CDR3 protein. The top ten clones hold 2.5% to 3% of a sample with over 55,000 distinct CDR3 sequences, over 10% of them seen once. The sequenced sample consisted of whole blood. The origin of the receptors is an adult who was a healthcare worker with PCR-confirmed SARS-CoV-2 infection or an uninfected control (not recorded which).

The chain combines TRBV7-6 with TRBJ2-1; D is perhaps TRBD2 (5 bases). The V end lost 5 bases, the J end lost 10 bases, and 12 bases lay between the germline ends. Germline CDR1 SGHVS, CDR2 FNYEAQ. This CDR3 is 12 amino acids long. The CDR3 protein is CASSTGLAEQFF. The CDR3 DNA follows: TGTGCCAGCAGCACCGGACTGGCGGAGCAGTTCTTC.

At least ten counts were recorded for this clonotype. CDR3 DNA: TGTGCCAGCAGTTTACGCAGGGGCGGATATAGCAATCAGCCCCAGCATTTT. Translated, it gives CASSLRRGGYSNQPQHF. The genes are TRBV28 and TRBJ1-5, with D perhaps TRBD1 (6 bases). Per germline, CDR1 MDHEN and CDR2 SYDVKM. Trimming pared 2 bases from V and 0 bases from J, leaving 14 bases between. The CDR3 has 17 residues.

This clonotype appeared many times. The rearrangement uses TRBV12-3 or TRBV12-4 and TRBJ2-7; 7 nucleotides match TRBD1. CDR3 length: 12 residues. Trimming removed 7 bases from V and 7 bases from J; junction bases left unmatched: 7. CDR3 DNA sequence: TGTGCCAGCACTACACCACAGGGGGAGCAGTACTTC. Residues: CASTTPQGEQYF.

This clonotype was observed at least ten times. V and J are TRBV5-1 and TRBJ2-7; 8 nucleotides line up with TRBD1. The CDR3 extends over 14 amino acids. The germline gives CDR1 SGHRS, CDR2 YFSETQ. J lost 6 bases, V lost 4 bases, and 9 bases had no gene match. CDR3 sequence (DNA): TGCGCCAGCAGCATTGGACAGGGTTTCGGCGAGCAGTACTTC. This sequence encodes CASSIGQGFGEQYF.

This clonotype was recorded only once. The V gene is TRBV28, the J gene TRBJ2-5; D remains unclear. Germline loops: CDR1 MDHEN, CDR2 SYDVKM. The CDR3 contains 12 residues. Trimming pared 9 bases from V and 8 bases from J, leaving 16 bases between. For the CDR3, the DNA is TGTGCCAGTCGGAAGAACGGAGACACCCAGTACTTC. Translating it yields CASRKNGDTQYF.

The chain has TRBV11-2 and TRBJ2-7; TRBD2 agrees at 8 bases. The germline V gene has CDR1 SGHAT and CDR2 FQNNGV. V was pared by 2 bases and J by 5 bases, with 5 bases of the junction left unmatched. The CDR3 is 14 residues long. The CDR3 DNA is TGTGCCAGCAGCTTAACAGCGGGAGTCAACGAGCAGTACTTC. Encoded protein: CASSLTAGVNEQYF.

This chain links TRBV11-2 with TRBJ2-3, with D uncertain. The CDR3 is 16 residues long. Deletions cut 5 bases from V and 1 base from J, with 16 bases between. CDR1 and CDR2 (germline): SGHAT, FQNNGV. The chain's CDR3 is CASSPTEKVRTDTQYF. The CDR3 bases are TGTGCCAGCAGCCCCACCGAGAAGGTCCGCACAGATACGCAGTATTTT.

This clonotype was recorded many times. The chain couples TRBV25-1 to TRBJ2-7; no clear D gene. Trimming pared 5 bases from V and 4 bases from J, leaving 9 bases between. Per germline, CDR1 MGHDK and CDR2 SYGVNS. This CDR3 region has 12 residues. The CDR3 protein is CASSFQTYEQYF. CDR3 nucleotide sequence: TGTGCCAGCAGTTTCCAAACATACGAGCAGTACTTC.

There are many counts of this clonotype. The chain carries TRBV20-1 and TRBJ2-2, with D possibly TRBD2 on 6 matching bases. From germline, CDR1 is DFQATT and CDR2 SNEGSKA (reference sequence). Trimming removed 3 bases at V and 6 bases at J, with 8 bases between. The CDR3 runs to 12 residues. The CDR3 DNA reads TGCAGTGCTAGTAGGAGGGCCGGGGAGCTGTTTTTT. Translation gives CSASRRAGELFF.

In its sample, this clonotype was seen a few times. V gene TRBV7-3 combines with J gene TRBJ2-3; D might be TRBD1 (5 bases). The germline V and J ends were trimmed by 6 bases and 4 bases, with 20 bases remaining between them. Germline CDR1 reads SGHTA; CDR2 reads FQGTGA. This CDR3 has 16 amino acids. CDR3 nucleotides: TGTGCCAGCAGTTTTCCCCCCGACAGTCGCGCAGATACGCAGTATTTT. It translates to CASSFPPDSRADTQYF.

This clonotype was seen ten or more times. The V call is TRBV2, the J call TRBJ1-1; TRBD1 agrees at 8 bases. The junction had 7 bases not matched to a gene; V was cut back by 3 bases and J by 1 base. Germline CDR1 SNHLY, CDR2 FYNNEI. The length of the CDR3 is 16 residues. CDR3 sequence: CASSDRTGSRNTEAFF. In DNA, the CDR3 is TGTGCCAGCAGTGACCGGACAGGGTCCCGGAACACTGAAGCTTTCTTT.

There are many counts of this clonotype. The rearrangement joins TRBV7-3 to TRBJ2-1, with 7 bases aligning to TRBD2. The CDR3 is 14 amino acids. The germline V gene encodes CDR1 SGHTA and CDR2 FQGTGA. J was trimmed by 5 bases and V by 5 bases; bases with no gene match: 6. The CDR3 region has the DNA TGTGCCAGCAGCCGGGGCGGGAGCCACAATGAGCAGTTCTTC. It yields the protein CASSRGGSHNEQFF.

This clonotype was counted ten times or more. The CDR3 loop reads CSARVSDFNSPLHF. The CDR3 DNA reads TGCAGTGCTAGAGTTTCAGACTTTAATTCACCCCTCCACTTT. The V and J genes are TRBV20-1 and TRBJ1-6; no reliable D call. V shed 1 base and J shed 6 bases, with 10 bases lying between them. There are 14 residues in the CDR3. Per germline, CDR1 DFQATT and CDR2 SNEGSKA (reference sequence).

This chain uses TRBV11-2 with TRBJ2-7, with a possible D match to TRBD2 (5 bases). V lost 6 bases and J lost 3, with 15 bases in between. Germline loops: CDR1 SGHAT, CDR2 FQNNGV. The CDR3 is 14 amino acids. The CDR3 region is CASRSSDRGYEQYF. The CDR3 coding sequence is TGTGCCAGCAGGAGCTCCGACCGGGGCTACGAGCAGTACTTC.

This clonotype was detected only a few times. This chain links TRBV10-3 with TRBJ1-1; D perhaps matches TRBD1 (6 bases). Per germline, CDR1 ENHRY and CDR2 SYGVKD. This CDR3 is built from 15 residues. Trimming stripped 4 bases from V and 0 bases from J, with 12 bases between. In DNA form, the CDR3 reads TGTGCCATCAGTGGGGGGGGCGTTCTGAACACTGAAGCTTTCTTT. It encodes CAISGGGVLNTEAFF.